The 9 T cell receptor beta chains listed next were all sequenced from one sample in a study of blood T cells in healthy people across ages. A second about 7 to 11 cycle PCR used barcoded and J-beta primers. MiXCR, run by TCRdb on the 5' RACE reads, gives a single entry per CDR3 protein. Among about 1,600,000 distinct CDR3 sequences, 35% to 45% were seen once, and the ten largest hold 7.9%. Sequenced: blood. These receptors were obtained from a woman aged 18-29 years in good health.

The chain uses TRBV11-1 and TRBJ2-5, with D maybe TRBD1 (5 bases). Trimming took off 4 bases at V and 2 bases at J, with 14 bases between the two ends. CDR1 and CDR2 (germline): SGHAT, FQDESV (reference sequence). CDR3 length equals 15 residues. In nucleotides, the CDR3 is TGTGCCAGCAGCTCCCAAGTGTCAGGGCAAGAGACCCAGTACTTC. Translating it yields CASSSQVSGQETQYF.

This chain connects TRBV13 to TRBJ2-5; no reliable D call. Trimming took 5 bases from V and 4 from J, leaving 11 bases between them. CDR1 is PRHDT, CDR2 FYEKMQ, per germline (reference sequence). The CDR3 consists of 13 residues. In nucleotides, the CDR3 is TGTGCCAGCAGCCCGAGTAAAGGAGAGACCCAGTACTTC. Its protein product is CASSPSKGETQYF.

The chain carries TRBV20-1 and TRBJ2-3; possible D gene TRBD2, 6 bases. V lost 8 bases to trimming and J lost 0 bases, with 15 bases between them. The CDR3 is 14 amino acids. CDR1 is DFQATT and CDR2 is SNEGSKA in the germline V gene (reference sequence). The CDR3 DNA reads as TGCAGTCAGCTTCCGGGACTCAGCACAGATACGCAGTATTTT. This codes for CSQLPGLSTDTQYF.

This clonotype was seen a few times. As DNA, the CDR3 is TGTGCCAGCAGCCCCGACCTAAAGGGCTACACCTTC. Translating it yields CASSPDLKGYTF. V and J are TRBV7-8 and TRBJ1-2; D gene ambiguous. V lost 5 bases and J 8 bases, leaving 12 bases between the germline ends. Germline values: CDR1 SGHVS, CDR2 FQNEAQ. The CDR3 consists of 12 residues.

The V and J genes are TRBV24-1 and TRBJ2-3; D is uncertain. The germline CDR1 and CDR2 sequences are KGHDR and SFDVKD. The length of the CDR3 is 12 residues. Trimming removed 5 bases from V and 2 bases from J, with 4 bases in between. The CDR3 sequence: CATSGPTDTQYF. In DNA, the CDR3 is TGTGCCACCAGTGGACCCACAGATACGCAGTATTTT.

CDR3 region: CASSPLGEGDEQFF. Written as DNA, the CDR3 is TGTGCCAGCAGCCCTCTCGGCGAGGGTGATGAGCAGTTCTTC. The chain uses TRBV7-9 and TRBJ2-1; D perhaps matches TRBD2 (5 bases). CDR3 length equals 14 residues. The V gene's germline CDR1 is SEHNR and CDR2 FQNEAQ (reference sequence). Trimming removed 5 bases from V and 8 bases from J, with 16 bases in between.

This chain links TRBV7-2 with TRBJ1-2; TRBD1 matches 12 bases. The CDR3 is 16 amino acids. V shed 1 base and J 8 bases; nucleotides not matched to a gene: 8. The germline V gene encodes CDR1 SGHTA and CDR2 FQGNSA. In DNA form, the CDR3 reads TGTGCCAGCAGCTTAGACCCCGGGACAGGGGGCGCGGGCTACACCTTC. It yields the protein CASSLDPGTGGAGYTF. The full variable domain, completed using reference TRBV7-2 and TRBJ1-2, is GAGVSQSPSNKVTEKGKDVELRCDPISGHTALYWYRQSLGQGLEFLIYFQGNSAPDKSGLPSDRFSAERTGGSVSTLTIQRTQQEDSAVYLCASSLDPGTGGAGYTFGSGTRLTVV.

Details on this clonotype: A junction end diverges from the germline sequence, so it may reflect a read error. The V gene is TRBV18, the J gene TRBJ2-5; 7 positions agree with TRBD2. The germline gives CDR1 KGHSH, CDR2 LQKENI. This CDR3 region has 12 residues. As DNA, the CDR3 is TGTGCCAGCTCAGCGGGGGAGGAGAACCAGTACTTC. This translates into CASSAGEENQYF. Complete variable domain (other parts from reference TRBV18 and TRBJ2-5): NAGVMQNPRHLVRRRGQEARLRCSPMKGHSHVYWYRQLPEEGLKFMVYLQKENIIDESGMPKERFSAEFPKEGPSILRIQQVVRGDSAAYFCASSAGEENQYFGPGTRLLVL.

The V gene is TRBV28, the J gene TRBJ1-2, with D unclear. The CDR3 totals 12 residues. Between the trimmed V and J ends, which lost 3 bases and 6 bases, there was a span of 8 bases. CDR1 is MDHEN, CDR2 SYDVKM, per germline. The CDR3 nucleotides are TGTGCCAGCAGTTTTATAGGGAATGGCTACACCTTC. Amino acid sequence: CASSFIGNGYTF.